These T cell receptor beta chains were read from a single sample in a study of shared clonotypes between healthy human individuals. Sequenced by immunoSEQ multiplex PCR; TCRdb stores in-frame clones only, minus some. The sample holds some 1.5 million clones; around 98% are singletons and the top ten take about 0.42%. The specimen was naive CD4+ T cells sorted from blood. All receptors come from a man younger than 45 in good health. The CDR3 runs from the conserved cysteine through the conserved F or W. The D gene is left open where the match is weak. Where a row states a size, it is once, few, many or the class of an expanded clone; other rows omit it.

v_call: TRBV19
clone_size: .
d_call: .
j_call: TRBJ1-1
cdr3_aa: CASSARGGNTEAFF
cdr3_nt: TGTGCCAGTAGCGCCAGGGGCGGGAACACTGAAGCTTTCTTT

v_call: TRBV30
clone_size: .
d_call: .
j_call: TRBJ1-5
cdr3_aa: CAWSQTDGQPQHF
cdr3_nt: TGTGCCTGGAGTCAGACAGACGGTCAGCCCCAGCATTTT

v_call: TRBV10-3
clone_size: once
d_call: TRBD1
j_call: TRBJ2-7
cdr3_aa: CAISESITGAYEQYF
cdr3_nt: TGTGCCATCAGTGAGTCAATAACAGGGGCCTACGAGCAGTACTTC

v_call: TRBV29-1
clone_size: .
d_call: .
j_call: TRBJ2-6
cdr3_aa: CSVVGRINTSGANVLTF
cdr3_nt: TGCAGCGTTGTGGGCCGGATAAACACCTCTGGGGCCAACGTCCTGACTTTC

v_call: TRBV19
clone_size: .
d_call: TRBD1
j_call: TRBJ2-3
cdr3_aa: CASSKGQGAYTQYF
cdr3_nt: TGTGCCAGTAGTAAGGGACAGGGGGCATATACGCAGTATTTT

v_call: TRBV28
clone_size: .
d_call: .
j_call: TRBJ2-2
cdr3_aa: CASHYPNTGELFF
cdr3_nt: TGTGCCAGTCACTACCCGAACACCGGGGAGCTGTTTTTT

v_call: TRBV9
clone_size: once
d_call: .
j_call: TRBJ1-4
cdr3_aa: CASSVDAGGRGEKLFF
cdr3_nt: TGTGCCAGCAGCGTAGACGCGGGAGGGCGGGGTGAAAAACTGTTTTTT

v_call: TRBV30
clone_size: .
d_call: TRBD2
j_call: TRBJ2-1
cdr3_aa: CAWSSGLAGGPLFF
cdr3_nt: TGTGCCTGGAGTTCCGGACTAGCGGGAGGGCCGCTGTTCTTC

v_call: TRBV10-1
clone_size: once
d_call: .
j_call: TRBJ2-7
cdr3_aa: CASSGSISTGQLSVEQYF
cdr3_nt: TGCGCCAGCAGTGGTTCGATCTCTACGGGACAACTTTCAGTCGAGCAGTACTTC

v_call: TRBV28
clone_size: .
d_call: .
j_call: TRBJ2-7
cdr3_aa: CASSLYGRGTYEQYF
cdr3_nt: TGTGCCAGCAGTTTATATGGCAGGGGAACCTACGAGCAGTACTTC

v_call: TRBV5-4
clone_size: once
d_call: .
j_call: TRBJ2-3
cdr3_aa: CASSLAAQSTDTQYF
cdr3_nt: TGTGCCAGCAGCTTAGCAGCTCAGAGCACAGATACGCAGTATTTT

v_call: TRBV15
clone_size: .
d_call: .
j_call: TRBJ2-5
cdr3_aa: CATSRGSKGPQETQYF
cdr3_nt: TGTGCCACCAGCAGAGGGTCAAAGGGGCCCCAAGAGACCCAGTACTTC

v_call: TRBV19
clone_size: .
d_call: .
j_call: TRBJ2-7
cdr3_aa: CASSMEVTSFYEQYF
cdr3_nt: TGTGCCAGTAGTATGGAGGTGACATCATTCTACGAGCAGTACTTC

v_call: TRBV28
clone_size: .
d_call: .
j_call: TRBJ2-7
cdr3_aa: CASSRAWGHDEQYF
cdr3_nt: TGTGCCAGCAGCCGAGCGTGGGGGCATGACGAGCAGTACTTC

v_call: TRBV7-2
clone_size: .
d_call: TRBD1
j_call: TRBJ2-7
cdr3_aa: CASSLRPGQGQEQYF
cdr3_nt: TGTGCCAGCAGCTTAAGACCCGGACAGGGGCAAGAGCAGTACTTC

v_call: TRBV29-1
clone_size: .
d_call: TRBD2
j_call: TRBJ2-1
cdr3_aa: CSTGPLAGPGNEQFF
cdr3_nt: TGCAGCACGGGGCCACTAGCGGGGCCCGGCAATGAGCAGTTCTTC

v_call: TRBV9
clone_size: .
d_call: .
j_call: TRBJ1-1
cdr3_aa: CASSATGHNTEAFF
cdr3_nt: TGTGCCAGCAGCGCAACGGGCCACAACACTGAAGCTTTCTTT

v_call: TRBV19
clone_size: .
d_call: .
j_call: TRBJ2-5
cdr3_aa: CASMSGQKETQYF
cdr3_nt: TGTGCCAGTATGTCGGGCCAGAAAGAGACCCAGTACTTC

v_call: TRBV19
clone_size: .
d_call: .
j_call: TRBJ2-5
cdr3_aa: CASSQDQGETQYF
cdr3_nt: TGTGCCAGTAGTCAGGACCAGGGGGAGACCCAGTACTTC

v_call: TRBV28
clone_size: .
d_call: .
j_call: TRBJ2-1
cdr3_aa: CASSLLGGEQFF
cdr3_nt: TGTGCCAGCAGTTTATTAGGCGGCGAGCAGTTCTTC

v_call: TRBV20-1
clone_size: .
d_call: .
j_call: TRBJ2-7
cdr3_aa: CSAAGSYEQYF
cdr3_nt: TGCAGTGCCGCCGGTTCCTACGAGCAGTACTTC

v_call: TRBV7-2
clone_size: .
d_call: .
j_call: TRBJ1-1
cdr3_aa: CASSPSHTEAFF
cdr3_nt: TGTGCCAGCAGCCCGAGTCACACTGAAGCTTTCTTT

v_call: TRBV5-6
clone_size: .
d_call: .
j_call: TRBJ2-5
cdr3_aa: CASSLTGNQETQYF
cdr3_nt: TGTGCCAGCAGCTTGACAGGCAACCAAGAGACCCAGTACTTC

v_call: TRBV5-1
clone_size: .
d_call: .
j_call: TRBJ1-4
cdr3_aa: CASSLDRTNEKLFF
cdr3_nt: TGCGCCAGCAGCTTGGACAGAACTAATGAAAAACTGTTTTTT

v_call: TRBV7-2
clone_size: .
d_call: TRBD1
j_call: TRBJ2-5
cdr3_aa: CASSLKPGGVETQYF
cdr3_nt: TGTGCCAGCAGCTTAAAACCAGGGGGTGTCGAGACCCAGTACTTC